This T cell receptor beta chain was sequenced in a study of early T cells in non-severe SARS-CoV-2 infection. About the study: The study sequenced bulk RNA from unsorted whole blood, with chains unpaired.

Study results and limitations: Matching results from VDJdb favored anti-spike CD8 responses, leaving private and CD4 specificities undetected.

Individual cDNA molecules carried attached unique molecular identifiers. TCRdb re-called the 5' RACE reads through MiXCR, storing one row per CDR3 protein. The data show tens of thousands of distinct CDR3 sequences, 3% to 4% seen once. The germline gives CDR1 PRHDT, CDR2 FYEKMQ (reference sequence). J gave up 5 bases and V 5 bases, and 7 bases lay outside the gene matches. The CDR3 has 14 residues. This clonotype occurred many times. Its target is unknown. Sequencing used whole blood. The chain uses TRBV13 and TRBJ2-7; 9 nucleotides match TRBD2. This clonotype was obtained from an adult who was a healthcare worker with PCR-confirmed SARS-CoV-2 infection or an uninfected control (not recorded which). CDR3 nucleotide sequence: TGTGCCAGCAGCCCCCGGACTAGCGTGAACGAGCAGTACTTC. Encoded protein: CASSPRTSVNEQYF.